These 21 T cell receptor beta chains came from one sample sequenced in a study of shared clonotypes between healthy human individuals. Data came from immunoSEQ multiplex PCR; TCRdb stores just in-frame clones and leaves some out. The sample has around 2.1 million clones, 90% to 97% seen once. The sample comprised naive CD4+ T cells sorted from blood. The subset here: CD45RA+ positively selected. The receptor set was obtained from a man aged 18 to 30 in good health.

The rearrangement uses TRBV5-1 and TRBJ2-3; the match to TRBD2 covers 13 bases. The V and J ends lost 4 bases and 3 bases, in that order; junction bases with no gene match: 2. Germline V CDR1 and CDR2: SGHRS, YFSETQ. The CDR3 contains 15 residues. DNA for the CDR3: TGCGCCAGCAGCACGACTAGCGGGGGGACAGATACGCAGTATTTT. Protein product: CASSTTSGGTDTQYF.

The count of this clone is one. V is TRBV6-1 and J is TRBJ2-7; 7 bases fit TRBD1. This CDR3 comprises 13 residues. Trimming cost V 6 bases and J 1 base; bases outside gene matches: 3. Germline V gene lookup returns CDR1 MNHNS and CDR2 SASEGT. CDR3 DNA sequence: TGTGCCAGCAGAAGACAGGGATCCTACGAGCAGTACTTC. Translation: CASRRQGSYEQYF.

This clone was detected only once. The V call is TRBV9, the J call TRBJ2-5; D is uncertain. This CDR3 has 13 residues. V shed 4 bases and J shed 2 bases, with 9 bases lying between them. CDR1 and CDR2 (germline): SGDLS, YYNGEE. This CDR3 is CASSRAAQETQYF. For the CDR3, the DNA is TGTGCCAGCAGCCGGGCCGCTCAAGAGACCCAGTACTTC.

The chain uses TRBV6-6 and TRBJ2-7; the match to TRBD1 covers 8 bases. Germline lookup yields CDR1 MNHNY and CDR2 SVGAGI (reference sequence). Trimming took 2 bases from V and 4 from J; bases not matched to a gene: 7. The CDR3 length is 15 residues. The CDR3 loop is CASSYTWDRSYEQYF. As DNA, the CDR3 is TGTGCCAGCAGTTACACTTGGGACAGGAGTTACGAGCAGTACTTC.

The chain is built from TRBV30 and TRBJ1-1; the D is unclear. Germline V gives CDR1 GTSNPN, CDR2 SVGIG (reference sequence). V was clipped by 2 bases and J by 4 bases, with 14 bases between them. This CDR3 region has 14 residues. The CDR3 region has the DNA TGTGCCTGGAGTCTATGGGCGCCGACCACTGAAGCTTTCTTT. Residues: CAWSLWAPTTEAFF.

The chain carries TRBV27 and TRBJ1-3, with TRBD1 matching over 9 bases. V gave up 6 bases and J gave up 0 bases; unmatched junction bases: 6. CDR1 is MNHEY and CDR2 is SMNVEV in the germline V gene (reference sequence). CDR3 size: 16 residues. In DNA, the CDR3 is TGTGCCAGCAGCCCTGGGACAGGGTTCTCTGGAAACACCATATATTTT. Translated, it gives CASSPGTGFSGNTIYF.

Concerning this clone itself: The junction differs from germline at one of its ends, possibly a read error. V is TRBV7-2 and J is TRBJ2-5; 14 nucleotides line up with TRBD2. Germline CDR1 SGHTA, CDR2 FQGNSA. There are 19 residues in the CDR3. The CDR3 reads CASSLTGTSGSIGQDTQYF. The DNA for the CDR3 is TGTGCCAGCAGCCTGACCGGGACTAGCGGGAGTATAGGGCAAGATACCCAGTACTTC.

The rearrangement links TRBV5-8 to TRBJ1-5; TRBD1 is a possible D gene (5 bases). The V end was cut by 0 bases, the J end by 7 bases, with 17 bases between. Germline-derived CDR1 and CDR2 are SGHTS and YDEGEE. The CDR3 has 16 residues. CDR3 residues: CASSLGRLSSGQPQHF. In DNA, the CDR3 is TGTGCCAGCAGCTTGGGTCGACTGTCCTCAGGGCAGCCCCAGCATTTT. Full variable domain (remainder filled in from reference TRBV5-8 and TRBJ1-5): EAGVTQSPTHLIKTRGQQATLRCSPISGHTSVYWYQQALGLGLQFLLWYDEGEERNRGNFPPRFSGRQFPNYSSELNVNALELEDSALYLCASSLGRLSSGQPQHFGDGTRLSIL.

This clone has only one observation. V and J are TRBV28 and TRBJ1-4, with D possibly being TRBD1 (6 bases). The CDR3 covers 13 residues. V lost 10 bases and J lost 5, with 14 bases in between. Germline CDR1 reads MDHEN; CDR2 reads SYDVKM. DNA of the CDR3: TGTGCCACTCTAAGGGGGTACAATGAAAAACTGTTTTTT. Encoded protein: CATLRGYNEKLFF.

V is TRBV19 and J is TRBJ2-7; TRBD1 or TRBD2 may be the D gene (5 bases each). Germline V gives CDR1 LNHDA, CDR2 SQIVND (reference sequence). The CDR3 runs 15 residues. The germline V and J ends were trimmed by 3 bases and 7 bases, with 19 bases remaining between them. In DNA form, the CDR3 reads TGTGCCAGTAGTATCGGGACGGGGATCGTGGGTGAGCAGTACTTC. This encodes CASSIGTGIVGEQYF.

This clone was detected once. CDR3 nucleotides: TGTGCCATCGCCTCTACTTACGAGCAGTACTTC. Its protein product is CAIASTYEQYF. V is TRBV10-3 and J is TRBJ2-7, with D unresolved. CDR1 and CDR2 from the germline V gene are ENHRY and SYGVKD. V lost 8 bases, J lost 4 bases, and 9 bases lay in between. The CDR3 loop spans 11 amino acids.

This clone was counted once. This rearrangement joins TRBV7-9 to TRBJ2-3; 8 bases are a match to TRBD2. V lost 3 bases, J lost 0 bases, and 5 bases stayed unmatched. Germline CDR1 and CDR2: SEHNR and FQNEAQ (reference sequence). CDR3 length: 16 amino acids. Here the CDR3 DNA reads TGTGCCAGCAGCTTCCCCGGGGGGGCCAGCACAGATACGCAGTATTTT. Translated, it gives CASSFPGGASTDTQYF.

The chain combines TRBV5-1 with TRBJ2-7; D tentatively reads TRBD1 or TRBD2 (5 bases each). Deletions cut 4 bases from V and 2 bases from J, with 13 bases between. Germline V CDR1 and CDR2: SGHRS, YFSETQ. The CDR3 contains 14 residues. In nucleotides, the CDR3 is TGCGCCAGCAGCGCCCGGGACGGCACCTACGAGCAGTACTTC. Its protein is CASSARDGTYEQYF.

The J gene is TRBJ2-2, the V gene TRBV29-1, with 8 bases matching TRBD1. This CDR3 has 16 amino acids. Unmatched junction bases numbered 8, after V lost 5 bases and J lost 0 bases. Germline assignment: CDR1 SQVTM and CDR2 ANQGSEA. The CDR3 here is CSVFLDRAANTGELFF. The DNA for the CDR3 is TGCAGCGTTTTTTTGGACAGGGCCGCGAACACCGGGGAGCTGTTTTTT.

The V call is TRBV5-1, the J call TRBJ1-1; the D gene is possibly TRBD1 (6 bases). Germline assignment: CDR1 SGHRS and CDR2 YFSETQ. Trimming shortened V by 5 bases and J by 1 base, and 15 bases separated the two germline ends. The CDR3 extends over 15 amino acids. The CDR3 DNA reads TGCGCCAGCAGGACGGGGGCCGCAACGAACACTGAAGCTTTCTTT. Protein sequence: CASRTGAATNTEAFF. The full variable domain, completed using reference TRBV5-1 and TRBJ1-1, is KAGVTQTPRYLIKTRGQQVTLSCSPISGHRSVSWYQQTPGQGLQFLFEYFSETQRNKGNFPGRFSGRQFSNSRSEMNVSTLELGDSALYLCASRTGAATNTEAFFGQGTRLTVV.

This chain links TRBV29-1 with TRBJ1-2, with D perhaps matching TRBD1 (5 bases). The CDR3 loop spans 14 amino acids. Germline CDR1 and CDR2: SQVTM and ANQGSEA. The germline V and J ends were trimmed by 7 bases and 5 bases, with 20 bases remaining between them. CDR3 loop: CSGVDSFFSYGYTF. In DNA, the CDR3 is TGCAGCGGGGTAGACAGTTTTTTTTCATATGGCTACACCTTC.

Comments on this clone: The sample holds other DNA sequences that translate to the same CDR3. In DNA form, the CDR3 reads TGCGCCAGCAGCCCGGGGGCCAATCAGCCCCAGCATTTT. Translated: CASSPGANQPQHF. V usage is TRBV4-1 and J usage is TRBJ1-5; tentatively, D is TRBD1 (6 bases). The CDR3 extends over 13 amino acids. Germline lookup yields CDR1 MGHRA and CDR2 YSYEKL. The germline V and J ends were trimmed by 4 bases and 3 bases, with 7 bases remaining between them.

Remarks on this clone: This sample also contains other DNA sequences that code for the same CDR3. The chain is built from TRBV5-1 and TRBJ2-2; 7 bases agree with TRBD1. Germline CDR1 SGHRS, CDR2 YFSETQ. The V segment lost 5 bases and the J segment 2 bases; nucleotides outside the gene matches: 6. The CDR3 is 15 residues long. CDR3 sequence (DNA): TGCGCCAGCAGTGCCGGGACAGCTAACACCGGGGAGCTGTTTTTT. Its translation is CASSAGTANTGELFF.

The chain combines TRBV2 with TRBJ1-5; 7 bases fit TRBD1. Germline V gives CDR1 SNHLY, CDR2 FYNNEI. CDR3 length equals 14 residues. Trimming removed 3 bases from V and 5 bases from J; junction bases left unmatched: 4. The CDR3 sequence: CASSDLQGDQPQHF. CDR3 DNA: TGTGCCAGCAGTGACCTTCAGGGGGATCAGCCCCAGCATTTT.

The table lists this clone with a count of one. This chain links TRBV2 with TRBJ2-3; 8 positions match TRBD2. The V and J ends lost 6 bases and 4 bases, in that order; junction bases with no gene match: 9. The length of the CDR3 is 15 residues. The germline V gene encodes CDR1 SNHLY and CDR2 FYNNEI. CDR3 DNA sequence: TGTGCCAGCAGGGGCAGCGGGAGTGGTTCAGATACGCAGTATTTT. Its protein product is CASRGSGSGSDTQYF.

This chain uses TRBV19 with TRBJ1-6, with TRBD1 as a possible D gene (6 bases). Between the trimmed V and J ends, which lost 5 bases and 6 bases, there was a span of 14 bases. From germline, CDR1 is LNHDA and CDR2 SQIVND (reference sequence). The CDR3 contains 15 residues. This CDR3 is CASSLLGQINSPLHF. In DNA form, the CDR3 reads TGTGCCAGTAGTCTCCTCGGACAGATTAATTCACCCCTCCACTTT.